A selection of T cell receptor beta chains follows, all from one sample in a study of control samples from healthy donors and cancer patients. Generated by immunoSEQ multiplex PCR, the TCRdb table keeps only in-frame clones and is missing some. The sample lists about 100,000 clones, approximately 80% seen once, with 15% to 20% in the top ten. Sequencing input: blood. The receptors were sampled from a man younger than 40 in good health. Each CDR3 is given with its conserved first and last residue. D genes are given only for firm matches. Clone size is shown for a subset of rows, as once, few, many or a class of expanded clone.

D: -; J: TRBJ1-1; size: -; V: TRBV19; CDR3: CASSIGGGEAFF; DNA: TGTGCCAGTAGTATCGGAGGCGGTGAAGCTTTCTTT
D: -; J: TRBJ1-6; size: -; V: TRBV30; CDR3: CAWSVPNSPLHF; DNA: TGTGCCTGGAGTGTACCTAATTCACCCCTCCACTTT
D: -; J: TRBJ1-6; size: -; V: TRBV2; CDR3: CASSGEGGSPLHF; DNA: TGTGCCAGCAGTGGGGAGGGTGGTTCACCCCTCCACTTT
D: -; J: TRBJ1-3; size: few; V: TRBV21-1; CDR3: CASSKVLTRPGGNTIYF; DNA: TGTGCCAGCAGCAAAGTTCTGACCCGACCAGGTGGAAACACCATATATTTT
D: -; J: TRBJ1-4; size: -; V: TRBV19; CDR3: CASSIQFSTEKLFF; DNA: TGTGCCAGTAGTATTCAATTCTCGACGGAAAAACTGTTTTTT
D: -; J: TRBJ1-2; size: -; V: TRBV7-6; CDR3: CASSFSPGNGYTF; DNA: TGTGCCAGCAGCTTCTCCCCAGGGAACGGCTACACCTTC
D: TRBD2; J: TRBJ2-7; size: -; V: TRBV27; CDR3: CASKELGSGGPFYEQYF; DNA: TGTGCCAGCAAAGAACTCGGGAGCGGGGGACCGTTCTACGAGCAGTACTTC
D: -; J: TRBJ1-2; size: -; V: TRBV29-1; CDR3: CSVEDHKGDTF; DNA: TGCAGCGTTGAAGATCATAAGGGTGACACCTTC
D: -; J: TRBJ2-3; size: -; V: TRBV14; CDR3: CASSQDTGSFTDTQYF; DNA: TGTGCCAGCAGCCAAGATACAGGGTCGTTTACAGATACGCAGTATTTT
D: TRBD1; J: TRBJ1-1; size: -; V: TRBV27; CDR3: CASSLWSGQGLGNTEAFF; DNA: TGTGCCAGCAGTTTATGGTCCGGACAGGGGCTAGGGAACACTGAAGCTTTCTTT
D: TRBD1; J: TRBJ1-5; size: -; V: TRBV19; CDR3: CASSTRQGILENQPQHF; DNA: TGTGCCAGTAGCACTAGACAGGGAATATTGGAGAATCAGCCCCAGCATTTT
D: -; J: TRBJ2-2; size: -; V: TRBV5-1; CDR3: CASSLDIGELFF; DNA: TGCGCCAGCAGCTTGGATATCGGGGAGCTGTTTTTT
D: -; J: TRBJ1-1; size: few; V: TRBV12-2; CDR3: CACPGAENTEAFF; DNA: TGTGCATGTCCTGGAGCGGAGAACACTGAAGCTTTCTTT
D: TRBD1; J: TRBJ1-1; size: few; V: TRBV30; CDR3: CAWSEGQGWAQAFF; DNA: TGTGCCTGGAGTGAAGGACAGGGGTGGGCCCAAGCTTTCTTT
D: -; J: TRBJ1-5; size: -; V: TRBV5-6; CDR3: CASSRDGYNQPQHF; DNA: TGTGCCAGCAGCCGGGACGGCTACAATCAGCCCCAGCATTTT
D: TRBD1; J: TRBJ2-7; size: -; V: TRBV3-1/TRBV3-2; CDR3: CASSQRDRGYEQYF; DNA: TGTGCCAGCAGCCAAAGGGACAGGGGTTACGAGCAGTACTTC
D: -; J: TRBJ1-1; size: -; V: TRBV28; CDR3: CASREFLSRREAFF; DNA: TGTGCCAGCAGGGAATTTCTAAGTCGGAGGGAAGCTTTCTTT
D: TRBD1; J: TRBJ2-6; size: -; V: TRBV30; CDR3: CAWSPGQGATSGANVLTF; DNA: TGTGCCTGGAGTCCGGGACAGGGGGCTACCTCTGGGGCCAACGTCCTGACTTTC
D: -; J: TRBJ1-2; size: -; V: TRBV6-6; CDR3: CASSYVGNGYTF; DNA: TGTGCCAGCAGTTACGTGGGGAATGGCTACACCTTC
D: -; J: TRBJ1-1; size: -; V: TRBV12-5; CDR3: CASGLVAGATEAFF; DNA: TGTGCTAGTGGTTTGGTAGCGGGCGCCACTGAAGCTTTCTTT
D: TRBD2; J: TRBJ2-1; size: -; V: TRBV6-1; CDR3: CASSEAVLAGGAGQFF; DNA: TGTGCCAGCAGTGAAGCTGTATTAGCGGGGGGGGCGGGGCAGTTCTTC
D: TRBD1; J: TRBJ1-2; size: -; V: TRBV7-2; CDR3: CASSRTGGASNYGYTF; DNA: TGTGCCAGCAGCCGGACAGGGGGCGCTTCAAACTATGGCTACACCTTC
D: TRBD2; J: TRBJ2-4; size: -; V: TRBV3-1/TRBV3-2; CDR3: CASSLAGAKNIQYF; DNA: TGTGCCAGCAGCCTAGCGGGAGCCAAAAACATTCAGTACTTC
D: -; J: TRBJ1-2; size: -; V: TRBV30; CDR3: CAWSQTDHVYYGYTF; DNA: TGTGCCTGGAGTCAGACAGACCATGTTTACTATGGCTACACCTTC
D: TRBD1; J: TRBJ1-3; size: once; V: TRBV7-9; CDR3: CASSHQGGSFGSGNTIYF; DNA: TGTGCCAGCAGCCACCAGGGGGGTTCCTTCGGCTCTGGAAACACCATATATTTT
D: TRBD1; J: TRBJ2-3; size: once; V: TRBV9; CDR3: CASTERTGHTDTQYF; DNA: TGTGCCAGCACCGAGAGGACAGGGCACACAGATACGCAGTATTTT
D: -; J: TRBJ2-2; size: -; V: TRBV19; CDR3: CASSLHPTGELFF; DNA: TGTGCCAGTAGTTTACATCCTACCGGGGAGCTGTTTTTT
D: TRBD1; J: TRBJ1-3; size: -; V: TRBV10-3; CDR3: CAISQGQGASGNTIYF; DNA: TGTGCCATCAGTCAAGGACAGGGGGCCTCTGGAAACACCATATATTTT
D: -; J: TRBJ1-5; size: -; V: TRBV28; CDR3: CASSLRRPPNQPQHF; DNA: TGTGCCAGCAGTTTGAGAAGGCCCCCTAATCAGCCCCAGCATTTT
D: -; J: TRBJ1-1; size: once; V: TRBV30; CDR3: CAWNEGHRNTEAFF; DNA: TGTGCCTGGAACGAAGGACACAGGAACACTGAAGCTTTCTTT
D: -; J: TRBJ1-2; size: -; V: TRBV28; CDR3: CASSPFGRAAANYGYTF; DNA: TGTGCCAGCAGCCCCTTCGGACGGGCTGCGGCTAACTATGGCTACACCTTC
D: TRBD1; J: TRBJ2-7; size: few; V: TRBV11-2; CDR3: CASSFDRALEEQYF; DNA: TGTGCCAGCAGCTTCGACAGGGCCTTGGAGGAGCAGTACTTC
D: -; J: TRBJ1-2; size: -; V: TRBV6-4; CDR3: CASSDADSYGYTF; DNA: TGTGCCAGCAGTGACGCGGACAGCTATGGCTACACCTTC
D: TRBD1; J: TRBJ2-1; size: -; V: TRBV5-6; CDR3: CASSLRTGESYNEQFF; DNA: TGTGCCAGCAGCTTAAGGACAGGCGAATCCTACAATGAGCAGTTCTTC
D: -; J: TRBJ1-2; size: -; V: TRBV10-3; CDR3: CAIKLADYGYTF; DNA: TGTGCCATCAAACTGGCAGATTATGGCTACACCTTC
D: TRBD2; J: TRBJ2-5; size: once; V: TRBV11-2; CDR3: CASSQTSGGAETQYF; DNA: TGTGCCAGCAGCCAAACGAGCGGGGGGGCTGAGACCCAGTACTTC
D: -; J: TRBJ1-2; size: -; V: TRBV28; CDR3: CASSIATLANYGYTF; DNA: TGTGCCAGCAGTATCGCCACGTTAGCTAACTATGGCTACACCTTC
D: TRBD1; J: TRBJ1-5; size: -; V: TRBV6-5; CDR3: CASRGTGDSNQPQHF; DNA: TGTGCCAGCAGGGGGACAGGGGACAGCAATCAGCCCCAGCATTTT
D: TRBD1; J: TRBJ1-5; size: -; V: TRBV19; CDR3: CASGIDRDRPQHF; DNA: TGTGCCAGTGGGATCGACAGGGATCGGCCCCAGCATTTT
D: -; J: TRBJ2-1; size: -; V: TRBV9; CDR3: CASSASGPKNEQFF; DNA: TGTGCCAGCAGCGCATCGGGCCCAAAGAATGAGCAGTTCTTC
D: TRBD2; J: TRBJ2-6; size: -; V: TRBV7-6; CDR3: CASSPGGPGANVLTF; DNA: TGTGCCAGCAGCCCGGGGGGGCCCGGGGCCAACGTCCTGACTTTC
D: -; J: TRBJ2-1; size: -; V: TRBV12-3/TRBV12-4; CDR3: CASSLTSEQFF; DNA: TGTGCCAGCAGTTTAACGTCTGAGCAGTTCTTC
D: -; J: TRBJ2-2; size: -; V: TRBV11-3; CDR3: CASSPTRTGELFF; DNA: TGTGCCAGCAGCCCGACTAGGACCGGGGAGCTGTTTTTT
D: TRBD2; J: TRBJ2-1; size: -; V: TRBV5-1; CDR3: CASSLAVAGDEKFF; DNA: TGCGCCAGCAGCTTGGCGGTAGCGGGGGACGAGAAGTTCTTC
D: -; J: TRBJ2-7; size: -; V: TRBV15; CDR3: CATSRELALEQYF; DNA: TGTGCCACCAGCAGAGAGCTAGCGCTCGAGCAGTACTTC
D: -; J: TRBJ1-6; size: -; V: TRBV11-2; CDR3: CASSTDGSPLHF; DNA: TGTGCCAGCAGCACGGACGGTTCACCCCTCCACTTT
D: TRBD1; J: TRBJ1-1; size: -; V: TRBV29-1; CDR3: CSVGQGVDEAFF; DNA: TGCAGCGTTGGACAGGGGGTTGATGAAGCTTTCTTT
D: -; J: TRBJ1-2; size: -; V: TRBV15; CDR3: CATSSSGRDYGYTF; DNA: TGTGCCACCAGCAGCTCGGGCAGGGACTATGGCTACACCTTC
D: TRBD1; J: TRBJ1-6; size: few; V: TRBV10-3; CDR3: CAISDRTGINSPLHF; DNA: TGTGCCATCAGTGATCGGACAGGCATCAATTCACCCCTCCACTTT